This T cell receptor beta chain was sequenced for a study of PD-1 blockade in classical Hodgkin lymphoma (dated by TCRdb to 2018 to 2020). Regarding the research as a whole: Nivolumab dosing was 3 mg/kg intravenously every 2 weeks, continuing until either disease progression or unacceptable toxicity. To define a peripheral blood immune signature of response to PD-1 blockade in classical Hodgkin lymphoma, the study combined TCR beta sequencing with CyTOF. What the authors observed across the whole study: Patients starting nivolumab less than 1 year after ASCT had lower diversity and were excluded from later analyses to avoid confounding by immune reconstitution. CD4+ but not CD8+ TCR diversity rose significantly by C4D1 (p=0.0027 vs p=0.16), most apparent in complete responders (p=0.02). Baseline TCR diversity was reported as lower in newly diagnosed patients than in healthy donors, and lower still in relapsed/refractory patients. Among trial patients, those achieving complete response had baseline diversity similar to that of newly diagnosed patients, while diversity was significantly lower in partial responders and progressors. The study was limited to a single clinical trial cohort, and causes of repertoire differences, possibly disease activity or prior therapy, remained undefined.

Reading from cysteine to phenylalanine, the CDR3 counts 14 amino acids. Kept here is only the CDR3 DNA, which spans 42 bases and is read in frame from base 1. V and J lose 9 bases and 5 bases, and a span of 19 bases separates them. The germline V gene (reference sequence) gives CDR1 as LNHDA and CDR2 as SQIVND. This specimen's time point label, per the study, means: cycle 4 day 1 (C4D1), after less than 7 weeks of nivolumab. Relapse after autologous stem cell transplantation had occurred in all trial patients, and cohorts A, B and C were distinguished by prior brentuximab vedotin exposure. The trial cohort comprised 56 patients with relapsed/refractory classical Hodgkin lymphoma whose best overall responses were complete response, partial response or progressive disease. Single-agent nivolumab was administered to trial patients in the multi-cohort phase II CheckMate 205 trial. An independent review committee assessed best overall response by applying the 2007 International Working Group response criteria. Trial PBMCs were collected immediately before nivolumab initiation (C1D1) and during therapy at cycle 2 day 1 and cycle 4 day 1. Peripheral blood was collected in 8 mL Vacutainer Cell Preparation Tubes, from which PBMCs were isolated by centrifugation and then cryopreserved.

Remarks on this clone: The antigen it binds to is not known. Base-call qualities are not available, and no considerably larger clone is one nucleotide away.

Genomic DNA was extracted with the Qiagen DNeasy kit from unsorted PBMCs and from negatively selected CD4+ and CD8+ fractions. Amplification of TCR beta CDR3 regions was done by immunoSEQ multiplex PCR with primers that anneal to V and J segments. A synthetic immune receptor repertoire was used to minimize amplification bias, and any remaining bias was removed computationally after sequencing. The original methods were these. Custom Python scripts were used to quantify repertoire diversity as the Shannon entropy index. Unsorted, CD4+ and CD8+ repertoires were analyzed separately, except in combined analyses where CD4+ and CD8+ sequences were merged in silico. A clone counted as expanded when the clone's frequency after treatment rose at least 2-fold relative to C1D1, and clones undetected at baseline were given a pseudocount of 0.5. Clones with 0 or 1 copy at C1D1 were defined as singleton clones, while clones with 2 or more copies were defined as non-singleton clones. Clones expanded in unsorted samples were annotated as CD4+, CD8+ or unknown by matching protein sequences in sorted samples from the same patient. Wilcoxon tests on paired samples were used to test diversity changes from C1D1 to C4D1. TCRdb took over this immuneACCESS table, retaining in-frame rearrangements with V and J assigned. Such tables are incomplete; in checked studies, under half of the missing clones stem from an unresolved V gene, and the remainder is unexplained. The V and J calls and the clone size are those of that table, but D and trimming were determined from the DNA. Within this sample are approximately 100,000 clones, with 83% of them counted one time only. The ten largest clones represent approximately 15% of the sample.

This sequence was found in a human donor with classical Hodgkin lymphoma. The sequence links TRBV19 to TRBJ1-1, with TRBD1 tentatively as D gene (5 bases match). Sequences were derived from peripheral blood mononuclear cells (PBMCs), sampled before the fourth cycle of nivolumab. The CDR3 is CASSQGWRGTEAFF. The DNA reads TGTGCCAGCTCTCAGGGATGGAGGGGAACTGAAGCTTTCTTT.